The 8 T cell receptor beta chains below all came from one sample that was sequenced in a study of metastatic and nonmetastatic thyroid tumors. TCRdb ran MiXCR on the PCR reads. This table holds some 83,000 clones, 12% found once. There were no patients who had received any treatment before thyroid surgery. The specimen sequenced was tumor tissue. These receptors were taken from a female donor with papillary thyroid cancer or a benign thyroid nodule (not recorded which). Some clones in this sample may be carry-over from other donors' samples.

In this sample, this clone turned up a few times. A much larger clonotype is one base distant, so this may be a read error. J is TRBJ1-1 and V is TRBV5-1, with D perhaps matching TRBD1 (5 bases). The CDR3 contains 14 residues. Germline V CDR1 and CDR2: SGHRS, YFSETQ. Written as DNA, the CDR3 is TGCGCCAGCAGCTTGGTGCAGGCGGACACTGGAGCTTTCTTT. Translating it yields CASSLVQADTGAFF.

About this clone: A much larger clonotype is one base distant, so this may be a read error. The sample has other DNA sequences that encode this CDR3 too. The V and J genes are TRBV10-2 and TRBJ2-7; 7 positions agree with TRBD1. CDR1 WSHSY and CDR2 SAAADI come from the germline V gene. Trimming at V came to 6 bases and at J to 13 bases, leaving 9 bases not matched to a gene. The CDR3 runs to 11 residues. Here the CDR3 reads CASRTGWTGYF. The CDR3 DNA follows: TGCGCCAGCAGGACAGGGTGGACCGGTTACTTC.

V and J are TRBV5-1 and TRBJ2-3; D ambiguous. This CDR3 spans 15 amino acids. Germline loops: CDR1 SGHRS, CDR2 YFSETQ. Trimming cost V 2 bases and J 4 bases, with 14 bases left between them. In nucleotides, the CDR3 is TGCGCCAGCAGCTTAGGGCGCGGTGGCTCAGATACGCAGTATTTT. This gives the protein CASSLGRGGSDTQYF.

The CDR3 loop reads CASSGRQGARTEAFF. The CDR3 DNA is TGTGCCAGCAGCGGACGACAGGGGGCGCGCACTGAAGCTTTCTTT. V gene TRBV7-9 combines with J gene TRBJ1-1, with 10 positions matching TRBD1. V was pared by 5 bases and J by 4 bases, with 7 bases of the junction left unmatched. This CDR3 comprises 15 residues. Germline assignment: CDR1 SEHNR and CDR2 FQNEAQ (reference sequence).

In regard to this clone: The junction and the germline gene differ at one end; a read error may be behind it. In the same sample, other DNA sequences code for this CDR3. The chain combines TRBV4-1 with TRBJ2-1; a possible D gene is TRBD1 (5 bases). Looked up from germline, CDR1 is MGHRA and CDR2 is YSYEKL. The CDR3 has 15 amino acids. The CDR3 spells CASSQDPGMGNEQFF. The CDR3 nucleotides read TGCGCCAGCAGCCAAGATCCAGGGATGGGTAATGAGCAGTTCTTT.

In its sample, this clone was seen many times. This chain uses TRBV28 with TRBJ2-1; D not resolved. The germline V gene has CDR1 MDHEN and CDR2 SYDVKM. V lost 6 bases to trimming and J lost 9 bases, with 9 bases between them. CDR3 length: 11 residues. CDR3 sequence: CASRMGSEQFF. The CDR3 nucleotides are TGTGCCAGCAGAATGGGTTCTGAGCAGTTCTTC.

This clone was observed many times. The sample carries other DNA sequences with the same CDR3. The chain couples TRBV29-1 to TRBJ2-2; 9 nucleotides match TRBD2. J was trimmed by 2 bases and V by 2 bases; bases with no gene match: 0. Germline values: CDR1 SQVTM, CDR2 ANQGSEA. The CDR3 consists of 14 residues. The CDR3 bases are TGCAGCGTTGAACTAGCGGGAAACACCGGGGAGCTGTTTTTT. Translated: CSVELAGNTGELFF.

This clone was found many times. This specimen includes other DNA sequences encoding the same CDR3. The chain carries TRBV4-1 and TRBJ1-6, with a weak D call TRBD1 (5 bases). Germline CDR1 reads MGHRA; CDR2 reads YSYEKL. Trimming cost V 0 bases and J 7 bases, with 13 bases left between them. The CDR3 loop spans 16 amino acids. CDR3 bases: TGCGCCAGCAGCCAAGATGGGAGGGGTCTGAATTCACCCCTCCACTTT. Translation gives CASSQDGRGLNSPLHF.